This T cell receptor beta chain stems from a study of identical twins. Regarding the study as a whole: Cord blood beta clonotypes present at high abundance carried fewer insertions; no such pattern appeared in memory repertoires.

CDR3 length equals 12 residues. Germline CDR1 DFQATT, CDR2 SNEGSKA (reference sequence). Trimming shortened V by 4 bases and J by 3 bases, and 4 bases separated the two germline ends. This clonotype came up a few times. Its antigen is currently unknown. A template switching step contributed a universal primer site, while unique molecular identifiers were present in the cDNA. TCRdb passed the 5' RACE reads through MiXCR, listing each CDR3 protein once. The sample yields about 330,000 distinct CDR3 sequences, around 12% seen once. This same sample was also part of a study on yellow fever vaccine responses in identical twins.

The sequence came from a woman aged 18 to 35 in good health. The chain is built from TRBV20-1 and TRBJ1-6; unclear D gene. Sequencing was performed on CD8+ T cells sorted from blood. For the CDR3, the DNA is TGCAGTGCTACGTACTATAATTCACCCCTCCACTTT. Residues: CSATYYNSPLHF.